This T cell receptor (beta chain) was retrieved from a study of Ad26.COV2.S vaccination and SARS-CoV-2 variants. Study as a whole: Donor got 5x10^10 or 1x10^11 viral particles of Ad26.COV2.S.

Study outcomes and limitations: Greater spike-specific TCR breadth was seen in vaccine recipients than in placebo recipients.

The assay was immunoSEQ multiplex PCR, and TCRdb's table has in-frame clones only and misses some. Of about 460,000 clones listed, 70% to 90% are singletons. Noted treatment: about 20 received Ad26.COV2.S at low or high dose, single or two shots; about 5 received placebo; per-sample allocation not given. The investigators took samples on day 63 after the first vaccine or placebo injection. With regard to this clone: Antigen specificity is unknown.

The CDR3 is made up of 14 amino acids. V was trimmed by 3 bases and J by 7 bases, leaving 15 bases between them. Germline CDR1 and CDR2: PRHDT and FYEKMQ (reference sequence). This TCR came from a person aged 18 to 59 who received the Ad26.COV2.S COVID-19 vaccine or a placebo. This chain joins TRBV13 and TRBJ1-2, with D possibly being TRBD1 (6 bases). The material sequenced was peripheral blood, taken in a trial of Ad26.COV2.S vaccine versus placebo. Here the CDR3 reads CASSLAGVTGGYTF. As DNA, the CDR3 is TGTGCCAGCAGCTTGGCAGGGGTAACGGGTGGCTACACCTTC.